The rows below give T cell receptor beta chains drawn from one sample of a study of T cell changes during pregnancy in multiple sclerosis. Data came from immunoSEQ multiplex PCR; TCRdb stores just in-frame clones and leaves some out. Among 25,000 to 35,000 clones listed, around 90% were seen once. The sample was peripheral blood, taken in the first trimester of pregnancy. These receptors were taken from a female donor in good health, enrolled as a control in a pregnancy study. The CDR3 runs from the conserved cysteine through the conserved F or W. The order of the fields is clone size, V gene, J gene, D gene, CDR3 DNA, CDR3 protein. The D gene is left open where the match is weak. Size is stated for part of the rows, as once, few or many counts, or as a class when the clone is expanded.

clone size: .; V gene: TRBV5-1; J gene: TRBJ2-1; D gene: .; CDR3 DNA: TGCGCCAGCAGCGCCAACGACCAACCGGGCTCCTACAATGAGCAGTTCTTC; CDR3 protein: CASSANDQPGSYNEQFF
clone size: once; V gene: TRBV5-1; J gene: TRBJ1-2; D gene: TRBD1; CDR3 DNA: TGCGCCAGCAGCTTGGAGGGGGCGAAGTATGGCTACACCTTC; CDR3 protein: CASSLEGAKYGYTF
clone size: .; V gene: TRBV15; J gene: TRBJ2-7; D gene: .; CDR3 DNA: TGTGCCACCAGCAGAGATATACAGTCCTCTTACCCCTACGAGCAGTACTTC; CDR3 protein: CATSRDIQSSYPYEQYF
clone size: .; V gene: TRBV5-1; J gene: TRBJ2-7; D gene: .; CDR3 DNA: TGCGCCAGCAGCGCATGGGACTCCAGCAGGGAGCAGTACTTC; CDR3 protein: CASSAWDSSREQYF
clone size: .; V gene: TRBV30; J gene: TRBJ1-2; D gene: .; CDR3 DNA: TGTGCCTATATAAGACAGCTGCAAGGGGGCTACACCTTC; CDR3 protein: CAYIRQLQGGYTF
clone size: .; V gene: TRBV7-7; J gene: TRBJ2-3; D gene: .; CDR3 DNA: TGTGCCAGCAGCCCTAGAGTCGGGGATACGCAGTATTTT; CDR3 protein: CASSPRVGDTQYF
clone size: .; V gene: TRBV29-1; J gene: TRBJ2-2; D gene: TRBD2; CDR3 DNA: TGCAGTGTTATTTCAGCGGGAGGTGGCACCGGGGAGCTGTTTTTT; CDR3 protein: CSVISAGGGTGELFF
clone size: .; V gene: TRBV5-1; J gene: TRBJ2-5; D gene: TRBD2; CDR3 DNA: TGCGCCAGCAGCTTGGCCCAGCGGGGGGGCGAGGGAGAGACCCAGTACTTC; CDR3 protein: CASSLAQRGGEGETQYF
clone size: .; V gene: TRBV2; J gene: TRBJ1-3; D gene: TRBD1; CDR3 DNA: TGTGCCAGCAGGGCCGGGACAGTCTCTGGAAACACCATATATTTT; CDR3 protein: CASRAGTVSGNTIYF
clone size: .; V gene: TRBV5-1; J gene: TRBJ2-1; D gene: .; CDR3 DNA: TGCGCCAGCAGCTTGGTGCCGGGGGGCTCCAGCTCCTACAATGAGCAGTTCTTC; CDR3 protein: CASSLVPGGSSSYNEQFF
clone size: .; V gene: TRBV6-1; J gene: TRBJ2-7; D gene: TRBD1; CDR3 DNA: TGTGCCAGCAGTGAAGGGACAGGGGGCTACGAGCAGTACTTC; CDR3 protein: CASSEGTGGYEQYF
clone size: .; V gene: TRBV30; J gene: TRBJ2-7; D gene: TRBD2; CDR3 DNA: TGTGCCCGAAACGGCGGGAGCGGGAGGGGAGCCTACGAGCAGTACTTC; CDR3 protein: CARNGGSGRGAYEQYF
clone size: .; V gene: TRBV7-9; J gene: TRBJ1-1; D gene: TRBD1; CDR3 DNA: TGTGCCAGCAGCTTAGGGTCCGGGACAGGGAAGACTGAAGCTTTCTTT; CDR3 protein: CASSLGSGTGKTEAFF
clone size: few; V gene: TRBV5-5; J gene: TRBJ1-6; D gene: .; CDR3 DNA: TGTGCCAGCAGCTTGATTTGGGACACTGATAATTCACCCCTCCACTTT; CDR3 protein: CASSLIWDTDNSPLHF
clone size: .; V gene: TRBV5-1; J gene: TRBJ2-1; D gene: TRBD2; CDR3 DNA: TGCGCCAGCAGGACCGGGACTAGCGGGAGTAATGAGCAGTTCTTC; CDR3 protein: CASRTGTSGSNEQFF
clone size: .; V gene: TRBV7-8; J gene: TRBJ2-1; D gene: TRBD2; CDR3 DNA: TGTGCCAGCACCCATCAGCGGGGGCGAGACAATGAGCAGTTCTTC; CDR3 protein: CASTHQRGRDNEQFF
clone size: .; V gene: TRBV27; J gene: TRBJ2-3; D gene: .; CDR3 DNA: TGTGCCAGCAGACAGTTAAGCACAGATACGCAGTATTTT; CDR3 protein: CASRQLSTDTQYF
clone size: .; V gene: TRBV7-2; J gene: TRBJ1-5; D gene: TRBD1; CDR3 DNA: TGTGCCAGCAGGCCGACAGGGGGCGGTCAGCCCCAGCATTTT; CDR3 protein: CASRPTGGGQPQHF
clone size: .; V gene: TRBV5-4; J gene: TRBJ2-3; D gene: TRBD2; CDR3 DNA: TGTGCCAGCAGCTTGACTAGCGGGAGGATGGATACGCAGTATTTT; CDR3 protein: CASSLTSGRMDTQYF
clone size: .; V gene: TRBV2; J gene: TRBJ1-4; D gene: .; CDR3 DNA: TGTGCCAGCAGTGATGGGCTGGGTGAAAAACTGTTTTTT; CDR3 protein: CASSDGLGEKLFF
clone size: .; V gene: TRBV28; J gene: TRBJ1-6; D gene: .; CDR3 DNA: TGTGCCAGCACAGGTCACAGGAGTTCACCCCTCCACTTT; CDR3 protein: CASTGHRSSPLHF
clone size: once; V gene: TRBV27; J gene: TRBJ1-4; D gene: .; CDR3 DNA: TGTGCCAGCGCTGACACCTTTGAAGAAAAACTGTTTTTT; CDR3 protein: CASADTFEEKLFF
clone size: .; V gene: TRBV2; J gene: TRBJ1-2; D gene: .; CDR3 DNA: TGTGCCAGCAGTGAATCCGGTTCCTATGGCTACACCTTC; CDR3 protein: CASSESGSYGYTF
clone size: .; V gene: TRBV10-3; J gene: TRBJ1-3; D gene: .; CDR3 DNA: TGTGCCATCAGTGTCACTGGAAACACCATATATTTT; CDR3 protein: CAISVTGNTIYF
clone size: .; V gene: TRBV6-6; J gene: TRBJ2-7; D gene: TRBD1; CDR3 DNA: TGTGCCAGCAGTCACGGGTCAGGGGGAACGTACGAGCAGTACTTC; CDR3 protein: CASSHGSGGTYEQYF
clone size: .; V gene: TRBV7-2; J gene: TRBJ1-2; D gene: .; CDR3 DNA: TGTGCCAGCAGCTTTCAGGGATTGAATGCTGGTGGCTACACCTTC; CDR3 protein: CASSFQGLNAGGYTF
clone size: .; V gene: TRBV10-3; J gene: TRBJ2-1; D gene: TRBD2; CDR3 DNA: TGTGCCATCAGTTATGGACTAGCGGGAGAAGCCTACAATGAGCAGTTCTTC; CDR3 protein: CAISYGLAGEAYNEQFF
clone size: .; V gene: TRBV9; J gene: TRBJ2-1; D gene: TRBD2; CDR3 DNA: TGTGCCAGCAGCGTAGATCGACTAGCGGGGGAGCAGTTCTTC; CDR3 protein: CASSVDRLAGEQFF
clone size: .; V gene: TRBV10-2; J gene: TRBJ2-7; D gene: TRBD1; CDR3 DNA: TGCGCCACCCGGAGGGACAGGGGAATCCACGAGCAGTACTTC; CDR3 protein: CATRRDRGIHEQYF
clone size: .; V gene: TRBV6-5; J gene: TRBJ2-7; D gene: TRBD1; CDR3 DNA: TGTGCCAGCAGTTACCCTGCAGGGGGCTCCGACGAGCAGTACTTC; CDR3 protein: CASSYPAGGSDEQYF
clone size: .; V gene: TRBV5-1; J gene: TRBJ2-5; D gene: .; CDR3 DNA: TGCGCCAGCAGCACGGGACCTAGCGCCGGGGAGACCCAGTACTTC; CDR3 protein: CASSTGPSAGETQYF
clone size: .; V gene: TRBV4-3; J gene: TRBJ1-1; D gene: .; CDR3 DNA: TGCGCCAGCAGCGACCGGGGGGGGAGCACTGAAGCTTTCTTT; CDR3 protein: CASSDRGGSTEAFF
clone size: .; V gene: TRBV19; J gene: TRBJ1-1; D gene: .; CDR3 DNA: TGTGCCAGTAGTACAGGGGCGGCACCTAACACTGAAGCTTTCTTT; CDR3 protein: CASSTGAAPNTEAFF
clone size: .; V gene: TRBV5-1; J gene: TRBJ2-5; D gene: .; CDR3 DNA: TGCGCCAGCAGCACGTCGACTGACCAAGAGACCCAGTACTTC; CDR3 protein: CASSTSTDQETQYF
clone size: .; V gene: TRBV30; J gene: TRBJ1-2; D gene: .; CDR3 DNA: TGTGCCTGGAACTCAGGGTTTGACTATGGCTACACCTTC; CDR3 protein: CAWNSGFDYGYTF
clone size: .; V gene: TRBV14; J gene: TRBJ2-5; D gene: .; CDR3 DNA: TGTGCCAGCAGCCAAGATAGAGACGGGAGAGGGTTTTTCGAGGAGACCCAGTACTTC; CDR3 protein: CASSQDRDGRGFFEETQYF
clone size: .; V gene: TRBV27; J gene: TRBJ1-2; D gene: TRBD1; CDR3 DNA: TGTGCCAGCAGTTTAAGCGACAGGGCAGCTGGCTACACCTTC; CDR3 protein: CASSLSDRAAGYTF
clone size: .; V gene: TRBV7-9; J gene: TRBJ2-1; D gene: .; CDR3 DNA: TGTGCCAGCAGCAATCCCCAGGGCCGCCGCAATGAGCAGTTCTTC; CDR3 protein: CASSNPQGRRNEQFF
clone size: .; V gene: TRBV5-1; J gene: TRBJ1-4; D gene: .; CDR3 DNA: TGCGCCAGCAGCCCCGCAGGGGCGAGTGAAAAACTGTTTTTT; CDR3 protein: CASSPAGASEKLFF
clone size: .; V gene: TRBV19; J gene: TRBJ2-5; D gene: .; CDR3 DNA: TGTGCCAGTAGTATAGAAGGCAGCCGGGGAGAGACCCAGTACTTC; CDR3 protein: CASSIEGSRGETQYF
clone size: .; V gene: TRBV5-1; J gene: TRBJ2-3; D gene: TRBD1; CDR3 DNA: TGCGCCAGCAGCCCAACCGGGACAGGGTGGACAGATACGCAGTATTTT; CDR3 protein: CASSPTGTGWTDTQYF
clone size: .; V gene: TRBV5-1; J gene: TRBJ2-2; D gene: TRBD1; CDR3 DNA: TGCGCCAGCAGCAGAGGACAGGGGGCTGCTACGAACACCGGGGAGCTGTTTTTT; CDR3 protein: CASSRGQGAATNTGELFF
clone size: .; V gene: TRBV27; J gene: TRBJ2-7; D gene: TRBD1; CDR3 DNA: TGTGCCAGCAGTGGGACAGGGGGCCCCTCCTACGAGCAGTACTTC; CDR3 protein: CASSGTGGPSYEQYF
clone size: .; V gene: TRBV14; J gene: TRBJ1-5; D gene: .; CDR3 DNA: TGTGCCAGCAGCCCCTCAGCAGGGTTCACTGGCCAGCCCCAGCATTTT; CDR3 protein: CASSPSAGFTGQPQHF
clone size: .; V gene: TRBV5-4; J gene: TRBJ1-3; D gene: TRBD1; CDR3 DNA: TGTGCCAGCAGCGGAACAGGGGGCTTCTCTGGAAACACCATATATTTT; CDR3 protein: CASSGTGGFSGNTIYF
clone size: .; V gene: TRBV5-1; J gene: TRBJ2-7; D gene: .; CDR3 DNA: TGCGCCAGCAGCTTGGTGCAGGGGAACACCTACGAGCAGTACTTC; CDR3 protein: CASSLVQGNTYEQYF
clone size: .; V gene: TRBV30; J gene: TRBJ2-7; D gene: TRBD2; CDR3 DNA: TGTGCCTGGACCCTGGGGGGGACCCTCACCTACGAGCAGTACTTC; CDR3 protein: CAWTLGGTLTYEQYF
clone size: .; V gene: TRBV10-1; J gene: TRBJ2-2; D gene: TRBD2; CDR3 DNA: TGCGCCAGCAGTGAAGCTGGACTAGCCCAGAACACCGGGGAGCTGTTTTTT; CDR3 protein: CASSEAGLAQNTGELFF
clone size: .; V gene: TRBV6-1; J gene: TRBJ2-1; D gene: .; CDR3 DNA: TGTGCCAGCAGTGAAGACCGCACAGTATACAATGAGCAGTTCTTC; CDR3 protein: CASSEDRTVYNEQFF
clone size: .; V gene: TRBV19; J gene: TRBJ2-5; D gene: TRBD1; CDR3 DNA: TGTGCCAGTATGGTGCAGGGGGCTGGAGAGACCCAGTACTTC; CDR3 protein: CASMVQGAGETQYF
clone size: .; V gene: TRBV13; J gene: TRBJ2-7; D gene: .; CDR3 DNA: TGTGCCAGCAGCTTAGAGGAGTACGAGCAGTACTTC; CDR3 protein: CASSLEEYEQYF
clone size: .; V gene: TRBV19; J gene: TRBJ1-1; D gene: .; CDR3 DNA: TGTGCCAGTAGTATTGGGCAGGTGAACACTGAAGCTTTCTTT; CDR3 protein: CASSIGQVNTEAFF
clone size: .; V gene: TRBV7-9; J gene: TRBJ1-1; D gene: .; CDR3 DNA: TGTGCCAGCAGCCCACATACCACTGAAGCTTTCTTT; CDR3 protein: CASSPHTTEAFF
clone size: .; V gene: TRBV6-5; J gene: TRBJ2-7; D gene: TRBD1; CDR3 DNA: TGTGCCAGCAGTGGGAGCCGGGACAGGCCTTACGAGCAGTACTTC; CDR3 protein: CASSGSRDRPYEQYF
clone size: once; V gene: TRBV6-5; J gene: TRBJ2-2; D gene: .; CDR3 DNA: TGTGCCAGCAAGGGGGGGGCCTTTATCGGGGAGCTGTTTTTT; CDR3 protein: CASKGGAFIGELFF
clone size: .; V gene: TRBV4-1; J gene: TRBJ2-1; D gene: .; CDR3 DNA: TGCGCCAGCAGCCAAGATCCCGGGGGGCACTCCTACAATGAGCAGTTCTTC; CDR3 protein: CASSQDPGGHSYNEQFF
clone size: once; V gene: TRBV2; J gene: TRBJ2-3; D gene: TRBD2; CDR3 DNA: TGTGCCAGCAGTGAAAGGGGGACTAGCGGGGGGGCGGATACGCAGTATTTT; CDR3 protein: CASSERGTSGGADTQYF